What follows is one TCR beta chain and its context. Its antigen is undetermined. This record belongs to a study of cytomegalovirus exposure and HLA in healthy donors. Study observations and caveats: Information on immune exposure was restricted to one variable (CMV serostatus). Per published reports, the classifier diagnosed cytomegalovirus status with high specificity and sensitivity. Association of a missense DCLRE1C variant with TCR beta V- and J-gene trimming was reported in a later analysis. According to an earlier analysis, most TCR beta V segments yielded productive rearrangements about 87% or about 30% of the time.

The PCR contained 60 Vbeta and 13 Jbeta primers. Assay used: immunoSEQ multiplex PCR; TCRdb lists only in-frame clones, some missing. Seen here are more than 150,000 clones, approximately 85% observed once, and the top ten hold about 9.3%. This CDR3 has 14 amino acids. Between the trimmed V and J ends, which lost 3 bases and 6 bases, there was a span of 14 bases. CDR1 is SEHNR and CDR2 is FQNEAQ in the germline V gene (reference sequence). The TCR sequence derives from a man aged 18-30 years in good health and CMV-seropositive. The sequencing input was PBMCs. The chain recombines TRBV7-9 with TRBJ1-2; a weak D match, TRBD1 (6 bases). CDR3 nucleotide sequence: TGTGCCAGCAGCTTCTCCAGGGGCATCGATGGCTACACCTTC. Amino acid sequence: CASSFSRGIDGYTF.